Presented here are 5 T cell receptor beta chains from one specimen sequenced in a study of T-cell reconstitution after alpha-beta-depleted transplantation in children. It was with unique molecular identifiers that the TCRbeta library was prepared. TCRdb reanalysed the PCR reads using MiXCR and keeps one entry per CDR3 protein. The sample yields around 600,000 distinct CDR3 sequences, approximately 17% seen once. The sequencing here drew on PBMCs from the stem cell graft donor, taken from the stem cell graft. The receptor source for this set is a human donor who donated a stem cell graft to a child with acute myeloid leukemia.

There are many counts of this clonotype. The CDR3 region is CSARDPAGGYNEQFF. Here the CDR3 DNA reads TGCAGTGCTAGAGATCCGGCGGGGGGGTACAATGAGCAGTTCTTC. The rearrangement links TRBV20-1 to TRBJ2-1, with 9 positions matching TRBD2. After removal of 0 bases from V and 4 bases from J, the junction contained 4 bases not matched to a gene. Germline CDR1 is DFQATT and CDR2 is SNEGSKA (reference sequence). CDR3 length equals 15 residues.

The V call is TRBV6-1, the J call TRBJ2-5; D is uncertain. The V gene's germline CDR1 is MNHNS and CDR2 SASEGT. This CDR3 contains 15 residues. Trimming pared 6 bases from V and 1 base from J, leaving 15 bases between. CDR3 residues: CASSPPGLSQETQYF. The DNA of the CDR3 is TGTGCCAGCAGCCCCCCTGGGTTAAGCCAAGAGACCCAGTACTTC.

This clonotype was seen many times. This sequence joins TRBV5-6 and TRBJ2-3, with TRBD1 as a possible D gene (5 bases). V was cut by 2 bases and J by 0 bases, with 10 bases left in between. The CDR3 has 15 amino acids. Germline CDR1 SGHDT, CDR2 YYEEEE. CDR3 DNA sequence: TGTGCCAGCAGCTTAAGGGGCTATAGCACAGATACGCAGTATTTT. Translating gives CASSLRGYSTDTQYF.

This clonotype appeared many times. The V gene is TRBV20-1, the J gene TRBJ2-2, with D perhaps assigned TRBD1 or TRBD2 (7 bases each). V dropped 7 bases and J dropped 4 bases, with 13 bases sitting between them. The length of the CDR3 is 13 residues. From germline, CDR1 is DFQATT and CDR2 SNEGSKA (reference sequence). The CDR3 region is CSVPRGGTGELFF. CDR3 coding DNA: TGCAGTGTGCCCAGGGGGGGCACCGGGGAGCTGTTTTTT.

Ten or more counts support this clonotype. The DNA of the CDR3 is TGCAGTGCTCCGGAGGGGACAGGACCTAATTCACCCCTCCACTTT. Residues: CSAPEGTGPNSPLHF. V usage is TRBV20-1 and J usage is TRBJ1-6; 8 bases agree with TRBD1. The germline CDR1 and CDR2 sequences are DFQATT and SNEGSKA (reference sequence). Germline trimming cut 5 bases from V and 6 bases from J; bases unmatched to any gene: 9. The CDR3 is made up of 15 amino acids.